This passage covers 27 T cell receptor beta chains from one sample sequenced in a study of response to subunit inactivated influenza vaccine. TCRdb analysed the RT-PCR reads with MiXCR anew, one entry per CDR3 protein. The sample contains 600,000 to 850,000 distinct CDR3 sequences, around 15% of which appear only once. The sequences come from PBMCs from blood, collected approximately 15 days before vaccination. The receptors were sampled from a middle-aged man who received an inactivated influenza vaccine.

The sample holds a few counts of this clonotype. The chain carries TRBV5-1 and TRBJ2-5; 8 positions match TRBD1. With V trimmed by 3 bases and J by 5 bases, 6 bases remained unmatched. Germline CDR1 and CDR2: SGHRS and YFSETQ. This CDR3 contains 14 residues. CDR3 coding DNA: TGCGCCAGCAGCTCCGACAGGGGTGGTGAGACCCAGTACTTC. Translated: CASSSDRGGETQYF.

The chain carries TRBV15 and TRBJ2-3; a possible D gene is TRBD1 (6 bases). The germline V gene encodes CDR1 LNHNV and CDR2 YYDKDF (reference sequence). V gave up 3 bases and J gave up 1 base, with 14 bases separating them. This CDR3 comprises 16 residues. CDR3 bases: TGTGCCACCAGCAGGTCCGACAGGCTCGGCACAGATACGCAGTATTTT. Translating it yields CATSRSDRLGTDTQYF. Based on the CDR3 plus reference TRBV15 and TRBJ2-3, the full variable domain is DAMVIQNPRYQVTQFGKPVTLSCSQTLNHNVMYWYQQKSSQAPKLLFHYYDKDFNNEADTPDNFQSRRPNTSFCFLDIRSPGLGDTAMYLCATSRSDRLGTDTQYFGPGTRLTVL.

There are a few counts of this clonotype. The CDR3 nucleotides read TGTGCCAGCAGCAGCTGGGGGCTAAAGGGCACAGATACGCAGTATTTT. Its translation: CASSSWGLKGTDTQYF. The chain employs TRBV7-2 and TRBJ2-3, with TRBD1 as a possible D gene (6 bases). The CDR3 has 16 amino acids. V was cut by 5 bases and J by 1 base, with 16 bases left in between. The germline CDR1 and CDR2 sequences are SGHTA and FQGNSA. The full variable domain, with the rest looked up from reference TRBV7-2 and TRBJ2-3, is GAGVSQSPSNKVTEKGKDVELRCDPISGHTALYWYRQSLGQGLEFLIYFQGNSAPDKSGLPSDRFSAERTGGSVSTLTIQRTQQEDSAVYLCASSSWGLKGTDTQYFGPGTRLTVL.

V usage is TRBV4-2 and J usage is TRBJ2-5, with a weak D call TRBD2 (6 bases). The V end was cut by 1 base, the J end by 4 bases, with 10 bases between. Germline V CDR1 and CDR2: LGHNA, YNFKEQ. This CDR3 contains 14 residues. CDR3 DNA: TGTGCCAGCAGCCAAGCGGAGGGGATAGAGACCCAGTACTTC. This gives the protein CASSQAEGIETQYF.

V and J are TRBV4-2 and TRBJ2-5; D may correspond to TRBD1 or TRBD2 (5 bases each). The CDR3 has 14 residues. Germline assignment: CDR1 LGHNA and CDR2 YNFKEQ. V dropped 0 bases and J dropped 4 bases, with 9 bases sitting between them. The CDR3 sequence: CASSQDPGTETQYF. DNA for the CDR3: TGTGCCAGCAGCCAAGATCCAGGGACAGAGACCCAGTACTTC.

This clonotype has at least ten counts. The rearrangement links TRBV6-5 to TRBJ1-1; D unresolved. Germline V gene sequence: CDR1 MNHEY, CDR2 SVGAGI. The V end was cut by 2 bases, the J end by 0 bases, with 7 bases between. The CDR3 totals 14 residues. The CDR3 sequence: CASSYRTVNTEAFF. The CDR3 coding sequence is TGTGCCAGCAGTTACCGGACGGTGAACACTGAAGCTTTCTTT.

There are many counts of this clonotype. V is TRBV6-1 and J is TRBJ1-5; TRBD1 is a possible D gene (5 bases). This CDR3 has 14 residues. Germline values: CDR1 MNHNS, CDR2 SASEGT. V was pared by 5 bases and J by 3 bases, with 11 bases between. CDR3 amino acids: CASSRDGYNQPQHF. CDR3 in DNA: TGTGCCAGCAGTCGGGACGGTTACAATCAGCCCCAGCATTTT.

The rearrangement joins TRBV28 to TRBJ2-7; D is uncertain. V was clipped by 2 bases and J by 0 bases, with 8 bases between them. The CDR3 runs 14 residues. The germline V gene has CDR1 MDHEN and CDR2 SYDVKM. The CDR3, as DNA: TGTGCCAGCAGTTTACTGGCGTCCTCCTACGAGCAGTACTTC. Translating it yields CASSLLASSYEQYF.

The J gene is TRBJ1-6, the V gene TRBV6-1; D is uncertain. Between the trimmed V and J ends, which lost 7 bases and 0 bases, there was a span of 7 bases. CDR3 size: 14 residues. Per the germline V gene, CDR1 is MNHNS and CDR2 is SASEGT. The CDR3 DNA reads as TGTGCCAGCACCCAGCTCTCCTATAATTCACCCCTCCACTTT. Translating gives CASTQLSYNSPLHF.

V and J are TRBV27 and TRBJ2-1; TRBD2 matches 10 bases. The CDR3 is made up of 21 amino acids. Germline V gene data show CDR1 as MNHEY and CDR2 as SMNVEV (reference sequence). V gave up 4 bases and J gave up 1 base; unmatched junction bases: 19. In DNA form, the CDR3 reads TGTGCCAGCAGTTCGATGGTTCGTCTAGCGGGAGCACGAATTTCCTACAATGAGCAGTTCTTC. This codes for CASSSMVRLAGARISYNEQFF.

This chain joins TRBV14 and TRBJ2-1; D is unresolved. The V gene's germline CDR1 is SGHDN and CDR2 FVKESK. The CDR3 is 18 amino acids. V was clipped by 1 base and J by 2 bases, with 18 bases between them. This CDR3 is CASSQADFGWNAYNEQFF. The CDR3, as DNA: TGTGCCAGCAGCCAAGCTGACTTCGGATGGAATGCCTACAATGAGCAGTTCTTC.

This clonotype was detected only a few times. CDR3: CASRKTGGDEQYF. As DNA, the CDR3 is TGTGCCAGCAGAAAGACAGGGGGCGACGAGCAGTACTTC. This chain links TRBV6-2 or TRBV6-3 with TRBJ2-7, with 10 bases matching TRBD1. The CDR3 sequence is 13 residues long. Germline V gene data show CDR1 as MNHEY and CDR2 as SVGEGT. V lost 6 bases, J lost 5 bases, and 4 bases stayed unmatched.

The V and J genes are TRBV15 and TRBJ2-7, with 8 bases aligning to TRBD1. This CDR3 has 16 residues. Trimming took 2 bases from V and 2 from J; bases not matched to a gene: 8. Germline V gene data show CDR1 as LNHNV and CDR2 as YYDKDF (reference sequence). Here the CDR3 reads CATSRPGGAGTYEQYF. The CDR3 DNA reads TGTGCCACCAGCAGACCAGGGGGCGCGGGCACCTACGAGCAGTACTTC. The full variable domain, rest sourced from reference TRBV15 and TRBJ2-7, is DAMVIQNPRYQVTQFGKPVTLSCSQTLNHNVMYWYQQKSSQAPKLLFHYYDKDFNNEADTPDNFQSRRPNTSFCFLDIRSPGLGDTAMYLCATSRPGGAGTYEQYFGPGTRLTVT.

This CDR3 is CSAENDYIAYNEQFF. For the CDR3, the DNA is TGCAGTGCTGAAAACGACTACATAGCCTACAATGAGCAGTTCTTC. The chain combines TRBV20-1 with TRBJ2-1; a possible D gene is TRBD2 (5 bases). Looked up from germline, CDR1 is DFQATT and CDR2 is SNEGSKA (reference sequence). Between the trimmed V and J ends, which lost 5 bases and 2 bases, there was a span of 16 bases. The CDR3 has 15 residues.

This chain connects TRBV5-1 to TRBJ2-7, with D perhaps matching TRBD2 (6 bases). Looked up from germline, CDR1 is SGHRS and CDR2 is YFSETQ. Trimming cost V 4 bases and J 3 bases, with 20 bases left between them. This CDR3 region has 16 residues. CDR3 bases: TGCGCCAGCAGCGGAGGGTCATCGGGACGGCACTACGAGCAGTACTTC. Protein: CASSGGSSGRHYEQYF.

This clonotype was seen a single time. The J gene is TRBJ2-7, the V gene TRBV2, with D hard to call. Trimming shortened V by 2 bases and J by 0 bases, and 11 bases separated the two germline ends. The CDR3 runs to 15 residues. Per germline, CDR1 SNHLY and CDR2 FYNNEI. The CDR3 here is CASSENLESSYEQYF. CDR3 in DNA: TGTGCCAGCAGTGAAAATCTGGAAAGCTCCTACGAGCAGTACTTC.

A few counts support this clonotype. The rearrangement uses TRBV20-1 and TRBJ2-7; D may be TRBD1 (6 bases). The CDR3 has 11 residues. V was pared by 5 bases and J by 5 bases, with 10 bases between. Germline V gene lookup returns CDR1 DFQATT and CDR2 SNEGSKA (reference sequence). DNA for the CDR3: TGCAGTGCTGGGGGCCCCGACGAGCAGTACTTC. It codes for CSAGGPDEQYF.

This clonotype was observed at least ten times. The chain carries TRBV11-3 and TRBJ2-1; 13 bases are a match to TRBD2. Per germline, CDR1 SGHNT and CDR2 YENEEA. The CDR3 extends over 17 amino acids. The junction had 0 bases not matched to a gene; V was cut back by 0 bases and J by 1 base. Here the CDR3 reads CASSLETSGRSYNEQFF. The CDR3, as DNA: TGTGCCAGCAGCTTAGAGACTAGCGGGAGGTCCTACAATGAGCAGTTCTTC. The full variable domain, its missing parts supplied by reference TRBV11-3 and TRBJ2-1, is EAGVVQSPRYKIIEKKQPVAFWCNPISGHNTLYWYLQNLGQGPELLIRYENEEAVDDSQLPKDRFSAERLKGVDSTLKIQPAELGDSAVYLCASSLETSGRSYNEQFFGPGTRLTVL.

This clonotype was seen more than once but under ten times. In DNA, the CDR3 is TGTGCCAGCAGTTTAAACCCACCTAGCGGTAGCTCCTACGAGCAGTACTTC. This translates into CASSLNPPSGSSYEQYF. The rearrangement joins TRBV28 to TRBJ2-7; the match to TRBD2 covers 7 bases. This CDR3 is 17 amino acids long. CDR1 and CDR2 (germline): MDHEN, SYDVKM. J was trimmed by 0 bases and V by 2 bases; bases with no gene match: 10. The full variable domain, in which reference TRBV28 and TRBJ2-7 provide the parts outside the CDR3, is DVKVTQSSRYLVKRTGEKVFLECVQDMDHENMFWYRQDPGLGLRLIYFSYDVKMKEKGDIPEGYSVSREKKERFSLILESASTNQTSMYLCASSLNPPSGSSYEQYFGPGTRLTVT.

This clonotype was seen at least ten times. V usage is TRBV3-1 and J usage is TRBJ2-3; TRBD1 aligns across 11 bases. Germline assignment: CDR1 LGHDT and CDR2 YNNKEL (reference sequence). Unmatched junction bases numbered 12, after V lost 4 bases and J lost 3 bases. This CDR3 is built from 18 residues. DNA of the CDR3: TGTGCCAGCAGCCCAAATTACGGGACAGGGGGGAAGACAGATACGCAGTATTTT. Translated, it gives CASSPNYGTGGKTDTQYF.

The V and J genes are TRBV7-8 and TRBJ2-4, with D possibly being TRBD2 (5 bases). Germline V gene lookup returns CDR1 SGHVS and CDR2 FQNEAQ. Trimming removed 1 base from V and 7 bases from J, with 17 bases in between. The CDR3 is 16 residues long. CDR3 protein: CASSLEGSIEGNIQYF. The CDR3 DNA sequence: TGTGCCAGCAGCTTAGAAGGTAGCATTGAGGGTAACATTCAGTACTTC.

This clonotype has only a few counts. The gene calls are TRBV7-2 and TRBJ2-3, with a possible D match to TRBD2 (5 bases). This CDR3 has 16 residues. The V end was cut by 1 base, the J end by 0 bases, with 11 bases between. Germline-derived CDR1 and CDR2 are SGHTA and FQGNSA. The CDR3: CASSLVVATSTDTQYF. The CDR3 DNA reads as TGTGCCAGCAGCTTAGTGGTAGCGACTAGCACAGATACGCAGTATTTT. The full variable domain, completed using reference TRBV7-2 and TRBJ2-3, is GAGVSQSPSNKVTEKGKDVELRCDPISGHTALYWYRQSLGQGLEFLIYFQGNSAPDKSGLPSDRFSAERTGGSVSTLTIQRTQQEDSAVYLCASSLVVATSTDTQYFGPGTRLTVL.

This clonotype came up a few times. The V and J genes are TRBV7-2 and TRBJ2-2, with 8 bases matching TRBD2. Trimming at V came to 5 bases and at J to 5 bases, leaving 7 bases not matched to a gene. Germline-derived CDR1 and CDR2 are SGHTA and FQGNSA. The CDR3 length is 15 residues. The CDR3 sequence is CASSPGTRFTGELFF. The CDR3 nucleotides are TGTGCCAGCAGCCCCGGGACTAGATTTACCGGGGAGCTGTTTTTT.

The V and J genes are TRBV29-1 and TRBJ1-1; 7 bases are a match to TRBD1. V was pared by 7 bases and J by 3 bases, with 8 bases of the junction left unmatched. Looked up from germline, CDR1 is SQVTM and CDR2 is ANQGSEA. The CDR3 runs 13 residues. CDR3 sequence (DNA): TGCAGCGCATCAGGGGGAACGGACACTGAAGCTTTCTTT. This gives the protein CSASGGTDTEAFF.

This clonotype showed up many times. V gene TRBV10-3 combines with J gene TRBJ1-2, with TRBD1 identical over 8 bases. The CDR3 has 12 amino acids. In germline, CDR1 is ENHRY, CDR2 SYGVKD. Trimming took 10 bases from V and 7 from J; bases not matched to a gene: 8. CDR3 DNA sequence: TGTGCCACCACAGGGGGTCTGCGTGGCTACACCTTC. This translates into CATTGGLRGYTF.

The chain uses TRBV2 and TRBJ2-2, with D maybe TRBD1 (6 bases). CDR1 SNHLY and CDR2 FYNNEI come from the germline V gene. Between the trimmed V and J ends, which lost 6 bases and 8 bases, there was a span of 10 bases. The CDR3 consists of 12 residues. DNA for the CDR3: TGTGCCAGCAGGCCCGACAGGGGGGAGCTGTTTTTT. It specifies CASRPDRGELFF.

This clonotype was observed a handful of times. V gene TRBV15 combines with J gene TRBJ2-2; D tentatively reads TRBD1 or TRBD2 (5 bases each). CDR1 is LNHNV and CDR2 is YYDKDF in the germline V gene (reference sequence). The CDR3 runs 15 residues. V was pared by 8 bases and J by 0 bases, with 13 bases between. The CDR3 region has the DNA TGTGCCACCGTTCGGGGCGGGCCGAACACCGGGGAGCTGTTTTTT. Amino acid sequence: CATVRGGPNTGELFF.